This T cell receptor beta chain comes out of a study of blood T cell repertoires in COVID-19. For the study at large: Italy, Spain and the United States were the sources of the convalescent and acute COVID-19 samples. PBMCs, B-cell-depleted T cells, or T cells were the source of the cDNA or gDNA that made up the material.

Using immunoSEQ multiplex PCR, the repertoire was profiled, and TCRdb retains in-frame clones only, with some absent. Among tens of thousands of clones listed, around 90% were seen once. The source is an older woman with acute or convalescent COVID-19. The sample consisted of peripheral blood.

CDR3 in amino acids: CASSINSNRIEKLFF. CDR3 in DNA: TGTGCCAGTAGTATAAATAGTAACAGAATTGAAAAACTGTTTTTT. This chain uses TRBV19 with TRBJ1-4; D not resolved. V lost 2 bases to trimming and J lost 7 bases, with 14 bases between them. The CDR3 is made up of 15 amino acids. The germline V gene has CDR1 LNHDA and CDR2 SQIVND (reference sequence). Drawing the rest from reference TRBV19 and TRBJ1-4, the complete variable domain is DGGITQSPKYLFRKEGQNVTLSCEQNLNHDAMYWYRQDPGQGLRLIYYSQIVNDFQKGDIAEGYSVSREKKESFPLTVTSAQKNPTAFYLCASSINSNRIEKLFFGSGTQLSVL.